Listed here is a single TCR beta chain. The data were obtained in a study of blood T cell repertoires in COVID-19. Overall study: Donors in the United States, Italy and Spain gave samples during acute or convalescent COVID-19. PBMCs, B-cell-depleted T cells, or T cells provided the cDNA or gDNA that made up the material.

This CDR3 spans 15 amino acids. Per germline, CDR1 SEHNR and CDR2 FQNEAQ (reference sequence). Between the trimmed V and J ends, which lost 0 bases and 2 bases, there was a span of 10 bases. Methods used by the authors: Amplifying reference gene primers gave estimates of nucleated cell counts. Clones were sequenced by immunoSEQ multiplex PCR, and TCRdb holds only the in-frame ones, with some missing. V, J and clone size are taken as reported in that table, and D and trimming were inferred from the DNA itself. Of roughly 100,000 clones detected, around 84% appear once; the ten largest clones hold less than 2%.

J is TRBJ1-2 and V is TRBV7-9; D gene ambiguous. The receptor's source is a woman aged 65 to 85 with active or convalescent COVID-19. Sequencing was done on a sample of peripheral blood. The CDR3 spells CASSLALAGNYGYTF. For the CDR3, the DNA is TGTGCCAGCAGCTTAGCGCTTGCAGGAAACTATGGCTACACCTTC.